The 31 T cell receptor beta chains below were found in one sample sequenced in a study of cytomegalovirus exposure and HLA in healthy donors. PCR used 60 Vbeta primers and 13 Jbeta primers. The table came from immunoSEQ multiplex PCR; TCRdb's copy has only in-frame clones and leaves some out. In the table there are 130,000 to 150,000 clones, around 86% of which are singletons. The sequenced sample was PBMCs. The receptors shown here come from a woman aged 25 to 39 in good health and CMV-seronegative.

The chain links TRBV4-3 to TRBJ1-1; no reliable D call. Germline V gene sequence: CDR1 LGHNA, CDR2 YSLEER. The V end was cut by 2 bases, the J end by 1 base, with 11 bases between. This CDR3 comprises 15 residues. The CDR3 protein is CASSQLGRGNTEAFF. The CDR3 DNA follows: TGCGCCAGCAGCCAACTCGGACGGGGGAACACTGAAGCTTTCTTT.

V is TRBV2 and J is TRBJ1-6; D not resolved. With 8 bases removed from V and 14 bases from J, the gap between germline ends came to 25 bases. Germline V gene lookup returns CDR1 SNHLY and CDR2 FYNNEI. CDR3 length equals 15 residues. CDR3 DNA: TGTGCCAGCGGTTCGGGAGCAGCAAACCTGGAGGCCCTCCACTTT. As protein: CASGSGAANLEALHF.

The V gene is TRBV7-8, the J gene TRBJ2-7; the D is unclear. The CDR3 consists of 13 residues. V shed 2 bases and J shed 3 bases, with 8 bases lying between them. Germline V lookup: CDR1 SGHVS, CDR2 FQNEAQ. CDR3 DNA: TGTGCCAGCAGCTTATGGCCGTTCTACGAGCAGTACTTC. It codes for CASSLWPFYEQYF.

The chain couples TRBV6-5 to TRBJ1-1, with D perhaps matching TRBD1 (5 bases). This CDR3 has 13 residues. The V and J ends lost 2 bases and 4 bases respectively, with 8 bases between them. The germline V gene encodes CDR1 MNHEY and CDR2 SVGAGI. The CDR3 DNA follows: TGTGCCAGCAGTTACCAGACAGCCACTGAAGCTTTCTTT. Residues: CASSYQTATEAFF.

This clone occurred once. The chain has TRBV27 and TRBJ2-7; D is possibly TRBD2 (6 bases). This CDR3 has 14 amino acids. Trimming pared 3 bases from V and 7 bases from J, leaving 16 bases between. The germline CDR1 and CDR2 sequences are MNHEY and SMNVEV (reference sequence). CDR3 loop: CASSFFGGTGEQYF. The CDR3 nucleotides are TGTGCCAGCAGTTTCTTTGGAGGGACGGGAGAGCAGTACTTC.

As concerns this clone: At one of its ends the junction is not consistent with the germline gene, which may arise from a read error. The CDR3 DNA reads as TGTGCCTGGAGTGTACTAGCGGGAGCGTTTGGTGATTTT. This gives the protein CAWSVLAGAFGDF. The V gene is TRBV30, the J gene TRBJ2-3; 11 positions agree with TRBD2. The germline V gene encodes CDR1 GTSNPN and CDR2 SVGIG (reference sequence). This CDR3 spans 13 amino acids.

This rearrangement joins TRBV6-4 to TRBJ1-1; D not resolved. The CDR3 consists of 14 residues. Germline V gives CDR1 MRHNA, CDR2 SNTAGT. The V gene lost 0 bases and the J gene lost 1 base, with 6 bases spanning the gap. CDR3 amino acids: CASSDSPGNTEAFF. The CDR3, as DNA: TGTGCCAGCAGTGACTCCCCGGGGAACACTGAAGCTTTCTTT.

The rearrangement joins TRBV6-1 to TRBJ1-2, with 7 positions matching TRBD1. V dropped 2 bases and J dropped 3; count of bases not matched to a gene: 12. Germline CDR1 is MNHNS and CDR2 is SASEGT. The CDR3 runs 17 residues. The CDR3, as DNA: TGTGCCAGCAGTGAATTCAACAGGGGAAGACGGGACTATGGCTACACCTTC. Its translation is CASSEFNRGRRDYGYTF.

V gene TRBV2 combines with J gene TRBJ2-2; D is uncertain. Germline V CDR1 and CDR2: SNHLY, FYNNEI. The CDR3 consists of 12 residues. The V end was cut by 5 bases, the J end by 3 bases, with 4 bases between. Here the CDR3 DNA reads TGTGCCAGCAGTAGCGACACCGGGGAGCTGTTTTTT. It encodes CASSSDTGELFF.

CDR3 residues: CASSRRQGYEQYF. CDR3 coding DNA: TGCGCCAGCAGCCGGAGACAGGGATACGAGCAGTACTTC. The chain is built from TRBV5-1 and TRBJ2-5; 7 positions match TRBD1. The J call may be faulty, since TRBJ2-7 better matches the DNA end. CDR3 length: 13 amino acids. Germline CDR1 is SGHRS and CDR2 is YFSETQ.

This clone has only a few counts. This rearrangement joins TRBV4-3 to TRBJ1-6, with D possibly matching TRBD1 (5 bases). The CDR3 has 14 residues. The germline V gene encodes CDR1 LGHNA and CDR2 YSLEER. The ends were cut back, 0 bases at V and 10 bases at J, with 10 bases in the middle. The CDR3 loop is CASSQDVQGSPLHF. The CDR3 DNA reads TGCGCCAGCAGCCAAGATGTTCAGGGCTCACCCCTCCACTTT.

This clone has only a few counts. The J gene is TRBJ1-2, the V gene TRBV4-1; no definite D call. Germline CDR1 and CDR2: MGHRA and YSYEKL. The CDR3 extends over 14 amino acids. Between the trimmed V and J ends, which lost 0 bases and 1 base, there was a span of 6 bases. CDR3 loop: CASSQEQINYGYTF. CDR3 nucleotide sequence: TGCGCCAGCAGCCAAGAACAGATTAACTATGGCTACACCTTC.

J is TRBJ2-7 and V is TRBV27; weak D call: TRBD2 (5 bases). In germline, CDR1 is MNHEY, CDR2 SMNVEV (reference sequence). The V end lost 5 bases, the J end lost 7 bases, and 18 bases lay between the germline ends. CDR3 length: 14 residues. The CDR3 nucleotides are TGTGCCAGCAGTCTTAACCGGGAACTAGGGGAGCAGTACTTC. This codes for CASSLNRELGEQYF.

The rearrangement uses TRBV27 and TRBJ2-5, with 9 bases matching TRBD1. The J call may be incorrect, as the DNA end agrees better with TRBJ2-7. The germline V gene encodes CDR1 MNHEY and CDR2 SMNVEV (reference sequence). The CDR3 has 14 residues. CDR3 protein: CASSVGQGIYEQYF. Here the CDR3 DNA reads TGTGCCAGCAGTGTGGGACAGGGAATTTACGAGCAGTACTTC.

The chain is built from TRBV4-3 and TRBJ2-2; 8 bases match TRBD1. Germline CDR1 is LGHNA and CDR2 is YSLEER. V was clipped by 0 bases and J by 4 bases; unmatched bases: 4. This CDR3 has 16 amino acids. The CDR3 is CASSQETGDLTGELFF. The CDR3 coding sequence is TGCGCCAGCAGCCAAGAGACAGGGGACCTCACCGGGGAGCTGTTTTTT.

This clone was detected once. The V gene is TRBV11-2, the J gene TRBJ2-1; 9 bases match TRBD2. Germline CDR1 reads SGHAT; CDR2 reads FQNNGV. The trim removed 5 bases at V and 12 bases at J, leaving 11 bases unmatched. The CDR3 runs to 14 residues. CDR3 loop: CASSTSGTSLRQFF. The CDR3 DNA is TGTGCCAGCAGCACCTCCGGGACTAGCTTACGGCAGTTCTTC.

This clone was recorded once. The CDR3 is CASSLFGQSTEAFF. The CDR3 DNA follows: TGTGCCAGCAGCTTGTTTGGACAGAGCACTGAAGCTTTCTTT. This rearrangement joins TRBV5-6 to TRBJ1-1, with D perhaps TRBD1 (6 bases). With 1 base removed from V and 4 bases from J, the gap between germline ends came to 11 bases. The CDR3 extends over 14 amino acids. Germline CDR1 SGHDT, CDR2 YYEEEE.

The rearrangement links TRBV5-1 to TRBJ2-1; maybe TRBD2 (5 bases). Germline assignment: CDR1 SGHRS and CDR2 YFSETQ. The V end lost 0 bases, the J end lost 5 bases, and 18 bases lay between the germline ends. The CDR3 consists of 17 residues. The CDR3 DNA reads as TGCGCCAGCAGCTTGGAGGCGGGCCCTCAAGGCCACAATGAGCAGTTCTTC. Translated, it gives CASSLEAGPQGHNEQFF.

The CDR3 nucleotides read TGTGCCAGCAGCCCACCCCGGAGGGGCACTGAAGCTTTCTTT. Amino acid sequence: CASSPPRRGTEAFF. The chain joins TRBV4-2 to TRBJ1-1, with D maybe TRBD1 (5 bases). The CDR3 has 14 amino acids. The germline gives CDR1 LGHNA, CDR2 YNFKEQ. Trimming took 4 bases from V and 4 from J, leaving 13 bases between them.

V gene TRBV21-1 combines with J gene TRBJ1-2; the table names TRBD1, a call not compared with the DNA. TRBV21-1 counts as a pseudogene. The CDR3 length is 16 residues. The CDR3, as DNA: TGTGCCAGCAGCAAAGGGTGGGACAGCCCTAACTATGGCTACACCTTC. Translating gives CASSKGWDSPNYGYTF.

V gene TRBV2 combines with J gene TRBJ2-1; TRBD2 agrees at 14 bases. V shed 5 bases, J shed 2 bases, and the junction held 8 bases outside the gene matches. Per germline, CDR1 SNHLY and CDR2 FYNNEI. There are 18 residues in the CDR3. The CDR3 reads CASSSRLAGGGPYNEQFF. CDR3 bases: TGTGCCAGCAGTAGTAGACTAGCGGGAGGGGGGCCCTACAATGAGCAGTTCTTC.

This chain uses TRBV30 with TRBJ2-5; weak D call: TRBD1 (6 bases). V lost 4 bases to trimming and J lost 4 bases, with 13 bases between them. Germline lookup yields CDR1 GTSNPN and CDR2 SVGIG (reference sequence). The CDR3 has 13 residues. The chain's CDR3 is CAWTIQGTETQYF. The DNA for the CDR3 is TGTGCCTGGACCATACAGGGTACAGAGACCCAGTACTTC.

V and J are TRBV5-4 and TRBJ2-3, with 7 nucleotides matching TRBD1. V shed 3 bases and J 0 bases; nucleotides not matched to a gene: 1. The germline gives CDR1 SGHNT, CDR2 YYREEE (reference sequence). CDR3 length: 14 amino acids. The CDR3 region is CASSSQGSTDTQYF. CDR3 DNA: TGTGCCAGCAGCTCACAGGGGAGCACAGATACGCAGTATTTT.

V gene TRBV29-1 combines with J gene TRBJ1-1; 11 bases are a match to TRBD1. CDR1 is SQVTM and CDR2 is ANQGSEA in the germline V gene. The CDR3 is 16 residues long. The trim removed 7 bases at V and 6 bases at J, leaving 16 bases unmatched. The CDR3 sequence is CSAGDRGTGPSSEAFF. CDR3 DNA sequence: TGCAGCGCCGGGGACAGGGGGACCGGGCCGAGCTCTGAAGCTTTCTTT.

CDR3 residues: CASSQRQANTGELFF. For the CDR3, the DNA is TGTGCCAGCAGTCAACGGCAGGCGAACACCGGGGAGCTGTTTTTT. The chain carries TRBV9 and TRBJ2-2; D remains ambiguous. Trimming cost V 5 bases and J 0 bases, with 11 bases left between them. The CDR3 totals 15 residues. Per the germline V gene, CDR1 is SGDLS and CDR2 is YYNGEE.

This clone came up once. A junction boundary mismatches the germline segment, possibly from a read error. The chain has TRBV4-3 and TRBJ1-2, with D tentatively TRBD1 (5 bases). The CDR3 contains 16 residues. Germline CDR1 is LGHNA and CDR2 is YSLEER. This CDR3 reads CASSQDLTPQAYGYPF. CDR3 sequence (DNA): TGCGCCAGCAGCCAAGATCTTACTCCACAGGCCTATGGCTACCCCTTC.

The V gene is TRBV19, the J gene TRBJ2-3; D unclear. CDR3 length equals 12 residues. Trimming removed 3 bases from V and 5 bases from J, with 6 bases in between. Germline CDR1 is LNHDA and CDR2 is SQIVND (reference sequence). In nucleotides, the CDR3 is TGTGCCAGTAGTATTGGAGAAGATACGCAGTATTTT. Translated, it gives CASSIGEDTQYF.

V usage is TRBV27 and J usage is TRBJ2-3, with D perhaps matching TRBD2 (5 bases). Germline CDR1 MNHEY, CDR2 SMNVEV (reference sequence). The germline V and J ends were trimmed by 3 bases and 4 bases, with 8 bases remaining between them. The CDR3 runs to 13 residues. The CDR3 bases are TGTGCCAGCAGTTTCGGGATGTCAGATACGCAGTATTTT. Amino acid sequence: CASSFGMSDTQYF.

V is TRBV5-5 and J is TRBJ1-2; the D is unclear. Germline V CDR1 and CDR2: SGHKS, YYEKEE (reference sequence). Trimming left V 0 bases short and J 4 bases short, with 16 bases between. This CDR3 comprises 16 residues. CDR3 in amino acids: CASSLAVRLNSYGYTF. As DNA, the CDR3 is TGTGCCAGCAGCTTGGCGGTCCGCCTCAATTCCTATGGCTACACCTTC.

The chain recombines TRBV27 with TRBJ2-7, with a tentative D call TRBD1 (6 bases). Per the germline V gene, CDR1 is MNHEY and CDR2 is SMNVEV (reference sequence). Trimming took off 5 bases at V and 5 bases at J, with 10 bases between the two ends. This CDR3 region has 12 residues. CDR3 in amino acids: CASSPQGHEQYF. The CDR3 nucleotides are TGTGCCAGCAGTCCGCAGGGGCACGAGCAGTACTTC.

The chain combines TRBV5-4 with TRBJ1-2, with TRBD1 matching over 11 bases. The CDR3 sequence is 15 residues long. V dropped 1 base and J dropped 5; count of bases not matched to a gene: 4. Germline V gives CDR1 SGHNT, CDR2 YYREEE (reference sequence). The CDR3 DNA follows: TGTGCCAGCAGCTTGAGTGGGACAGGGGGATATGGCTACACCTTC. Amino acids: CASSLSGTGGYGYTF.